This T cell receptor (beta chain) is drawn from a study of neurological immune-mediated disorders (dated by TCRdb to the late 2010s). Study-wide context: The study compared peripheral blood TCR-beta repertoires of HTLV-I-associated myelopathy (HAM/TSP) patients, multiple sclerosis patients and healthy controls using UMI-based sequencing. The 90 to 110 TCR-beta libraries covered PBMC samples along with longitudinal samples, technical triplicates, and paired sorted CD4+ and CD8+ T-cell subsets. The cohort included 68 subjects: some 14 with HAM/TSP, roughly 35 with multiple sclerosis, and roughly 20 healthy controls.

Study-wide conclusions, independent of this receptor: TCR clonal expansion was highest in HAM/TSP patients and lowest in MS patients, with MS patients falling below even healthy controls. Across subjects, expanded clones never shared an identical CDR3 amino acid sequence, which suggests that the TCR-beta repertoires in every group were private.

cDNA synthesis used template-switch 5'RACE with a primer carrying a 10-nucleotide random unique molecular identifier tagging each TCR transcript. Every sequencing run yielded over 170 million TCR-beta sequences covering 15-18 subjects. Total RNA was extracted with the RNeasy kit. Using the KAPA Real-time Library Amplification kit, TCR-beta VDJ regions were amplified with primers for the TCR constant region and the 5'RACE anchor. A first PCR added sample indexes and Illumina adaptors, after which a second PCR increased the library yield. The roughly 650 bp TCR product was size-selected on a 2% E-gel SizeSelection system after Ampure bead purification. Before pooling, library quality was assessed on a Bioanalyzer, concentration was determined with Qubit, and library quantification was performed with the Kapa Library Quantification kit. Libraries were sequenced paired-end 2 x 150 bp on an Illumina HiSeq 2500. To increase sequence diversity, about 25-31% phiX was spiked into each library pool. Concerning the study's data processing: Quality-filtered reads were processed with the UMI-based MiGEC pipeline, which removed over 75% of raw TCR sequences during error correction. VDJ genes were aligned to IMGT germline references, and clonotypes were defined by unique CDR3 amino acid sequence plus V-J genes. Clonal expansion, Shannon diversity and CDR3 relatedness were evaluated with VDJtools (CalcPairwiseDistances, ClusterSamples), while phylogenetic trees were built in CLCbio workbench. Using coefficient-of-variation modelling across technical triplicates, the study counted a clone as expanded if it had at least 8 unique UMIs. In TCRdb, the public reads were trimmed at Q25 with fastp and aligned with MiXCR, with productive beta chains retained. Rows are combined by CDR3 protein, so each entry shows the most common genes and DNA. Clone size and V and J calls follow TCRdb, not the original study. The sample table shows about 40,000 distinct CDR3 sequences, and more than 12% are seen once. The ten largest clones take up around 4% of the sample.

For sorted-subset TCR libraries, about 920,000 sorted CD4+ or CD8+ T cells were used. Peripheral blood was subjected to Ficoll-Hypaque density gradient centrifugation to isolate PBMCs, which were then cryopreserved in liquid nitrogen. The study also sequenced paired sorted CD4+ and CD8+ subsets from healthy controls, HAM/TSP patients and MS patients. The CDR3 has 17 amino acids, counting the end cysteine and phenylalanine. The DNA shown is the 51-base CDR3, in frame from base 1. For this chain, trimming is 1 base at the V end and 4 bases at the J end, and the number of junction bases without a gene match is 13. CDR1 and CDR2, looked up from the germline V gene, are SGHRS and YFSETQ. Ten or more counts support this clonotype. Its specific antigen is unknown. There are no base qualities to consult, and no much larger clone falls within one base.

The chain uses TRBV5-1 and TRBJ1-2; TRBD1 lines up with 7 middle nucleotides. This TCR was recovered from a woman in her fifties or sixties with HTLV-1-associated myelopathy (HAM/TSP). The sequencing sample was made of CD4+ T cells from blood. The CDR3 reads CASSLNPYADRAYGYTF. In nucleotide form, the sequence is TGCGCCAGCAGCTTGAATCCCTACGCCGACAGGGCCTATGGCTACACCTTC.